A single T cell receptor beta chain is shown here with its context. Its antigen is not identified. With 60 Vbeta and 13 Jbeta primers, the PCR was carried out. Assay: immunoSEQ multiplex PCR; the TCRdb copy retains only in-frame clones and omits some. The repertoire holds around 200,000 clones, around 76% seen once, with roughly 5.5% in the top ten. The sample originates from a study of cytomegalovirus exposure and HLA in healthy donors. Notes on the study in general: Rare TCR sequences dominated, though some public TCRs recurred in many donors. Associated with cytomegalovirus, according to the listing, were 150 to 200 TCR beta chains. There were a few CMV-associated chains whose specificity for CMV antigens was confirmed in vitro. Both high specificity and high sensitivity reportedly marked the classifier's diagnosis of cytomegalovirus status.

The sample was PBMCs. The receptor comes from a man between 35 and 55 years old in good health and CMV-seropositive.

The CDR3 DNA is TGTGCCAGCTCCCTAGCTCGAGGTGAGCAGTTCTTC. It is translated as CASSLARGEQFF. The chain recombines TRBV27 with TRBJ2-1; a possible D gene is TRBD2 (5 bases). CDR3 length: 12 residues. With 8 bases removed from V and 9 bases from J, the gap between germline ends came to 14 bases. Germline CDR1 and CDR2: MNHEY and SMNVEV (reference sequence).